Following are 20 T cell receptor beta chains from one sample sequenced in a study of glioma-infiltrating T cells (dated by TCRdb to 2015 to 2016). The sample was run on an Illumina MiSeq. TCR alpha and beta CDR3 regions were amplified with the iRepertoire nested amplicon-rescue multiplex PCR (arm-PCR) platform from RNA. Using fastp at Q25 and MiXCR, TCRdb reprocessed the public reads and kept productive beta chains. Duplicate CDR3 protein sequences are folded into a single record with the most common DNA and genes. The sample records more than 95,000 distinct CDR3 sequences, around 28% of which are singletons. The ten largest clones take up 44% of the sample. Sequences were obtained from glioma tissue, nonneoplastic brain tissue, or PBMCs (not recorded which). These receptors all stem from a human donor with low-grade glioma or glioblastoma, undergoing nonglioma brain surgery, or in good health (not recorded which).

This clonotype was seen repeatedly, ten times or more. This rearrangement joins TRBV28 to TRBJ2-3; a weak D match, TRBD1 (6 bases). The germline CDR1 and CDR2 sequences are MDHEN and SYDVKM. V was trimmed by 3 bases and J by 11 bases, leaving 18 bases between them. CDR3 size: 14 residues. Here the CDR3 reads CASSFSPGQRLQYF. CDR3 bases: TGTGCCAGCAGTTTCAGTCCGGGACAACGTTTGCAGTATTTT.

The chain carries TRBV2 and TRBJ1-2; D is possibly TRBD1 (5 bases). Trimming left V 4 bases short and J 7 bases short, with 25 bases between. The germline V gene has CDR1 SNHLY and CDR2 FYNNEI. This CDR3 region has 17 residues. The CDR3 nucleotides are TGTGCCAGCAGTGGACAAAGGACGGCCCCTAGGGGTAGTGGCTACACCTTC. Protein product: CASSGQRTAPRGSGYTF.

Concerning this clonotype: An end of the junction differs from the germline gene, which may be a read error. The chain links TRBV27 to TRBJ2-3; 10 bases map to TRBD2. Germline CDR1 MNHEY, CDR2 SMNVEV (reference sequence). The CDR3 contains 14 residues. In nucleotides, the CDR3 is TGTGCCAAGCATTTAGCGGGGGGAACAGATATGCAGTATTTT. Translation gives CAKHLAGGTDMQYF.

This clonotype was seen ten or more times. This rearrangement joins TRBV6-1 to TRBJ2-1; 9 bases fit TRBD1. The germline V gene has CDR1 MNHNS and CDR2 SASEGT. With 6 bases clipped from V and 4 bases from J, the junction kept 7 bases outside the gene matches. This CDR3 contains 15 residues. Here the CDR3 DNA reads TGTGCCAGCAGGGACGGGGACAGGGTATACAATGAGCAGTTCTTC. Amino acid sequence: CASRDGDRVYNEQFF.

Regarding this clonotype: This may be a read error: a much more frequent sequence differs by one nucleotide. CDR3 coding DNA: TGTGCCAGCAGCTTACATCGTACATGGTCCATTAACAATGAGCAGTTCTTC. Amino acids: CASSLHRTWSINNEQFF. The J gene is TRBJ2-1, the V gene TRBV7-9; unclear D gene. The V and J ends lost 2 bases and 5 bases respectively, with 19 bases between them. Germline V gene sequence: CDR1 SEHNR, CDR2 FQNEAQ (reference sequence). The CDR3 loop spans 17 amino acids.

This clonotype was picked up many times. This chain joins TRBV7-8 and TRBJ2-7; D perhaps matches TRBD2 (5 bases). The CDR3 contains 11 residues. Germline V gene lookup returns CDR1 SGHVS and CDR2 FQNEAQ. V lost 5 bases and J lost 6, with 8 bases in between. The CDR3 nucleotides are TGTGCCAGCAGCCCCCGGGGCGAGCAGTACTTC. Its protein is CASSPRGEQYF.

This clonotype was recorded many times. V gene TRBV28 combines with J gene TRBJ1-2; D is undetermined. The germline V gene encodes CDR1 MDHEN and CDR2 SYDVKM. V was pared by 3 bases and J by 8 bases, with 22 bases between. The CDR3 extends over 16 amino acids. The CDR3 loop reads CASSLAAHQDLSGYTF. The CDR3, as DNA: TGTGCCAGCAGTTTGGCGGCTCACCAGGATCTCAGCGGCTACACCTTC.

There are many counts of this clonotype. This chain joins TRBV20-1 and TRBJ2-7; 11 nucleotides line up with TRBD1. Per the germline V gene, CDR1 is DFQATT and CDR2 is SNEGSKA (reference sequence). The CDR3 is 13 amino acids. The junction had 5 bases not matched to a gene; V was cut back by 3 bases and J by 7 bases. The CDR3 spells CSASGQGAREQYF. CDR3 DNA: TGCAGTGCTAGTGGACAGGGGGCGAGAGAGCAGTACTTC.

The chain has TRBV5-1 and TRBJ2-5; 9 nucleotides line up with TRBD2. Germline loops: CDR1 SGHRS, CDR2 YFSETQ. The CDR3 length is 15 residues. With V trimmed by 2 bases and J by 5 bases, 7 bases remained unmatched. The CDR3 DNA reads TGCGCCAGCAGCTTTTCGGGACTAGCCGTGGAGACCCAGTACTTC. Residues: CASSFSGLAVETQYF.

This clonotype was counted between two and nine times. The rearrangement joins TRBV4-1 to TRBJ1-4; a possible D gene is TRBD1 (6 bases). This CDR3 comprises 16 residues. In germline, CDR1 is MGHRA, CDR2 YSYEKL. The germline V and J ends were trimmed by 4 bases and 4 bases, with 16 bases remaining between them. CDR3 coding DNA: TGCGCCAGCAGCCGGCAAGTGGGACAACTTAATGAAAAACTGTTTTTT. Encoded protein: CASSRQVGQLNEKLFF.

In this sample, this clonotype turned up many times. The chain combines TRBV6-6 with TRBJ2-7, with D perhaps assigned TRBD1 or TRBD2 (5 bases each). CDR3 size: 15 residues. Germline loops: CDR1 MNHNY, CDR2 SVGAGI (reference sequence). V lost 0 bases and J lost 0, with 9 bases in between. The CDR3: CASSYSGTHSYEQYF. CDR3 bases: TGTGCCAGCAGTTACTCTGGGACGCACTCCTACGAGCAGTACTTC.

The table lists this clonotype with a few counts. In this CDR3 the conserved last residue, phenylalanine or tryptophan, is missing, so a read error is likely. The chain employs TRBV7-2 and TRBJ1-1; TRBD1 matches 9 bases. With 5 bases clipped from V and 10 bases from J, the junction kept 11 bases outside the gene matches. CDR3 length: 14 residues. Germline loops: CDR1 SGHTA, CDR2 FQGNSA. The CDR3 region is CASSKRDRVGGAFL. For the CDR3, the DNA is TGTGCCAGCAGCAAAAGGGACAGGGTGGGAGGAGCTTTCCTT.

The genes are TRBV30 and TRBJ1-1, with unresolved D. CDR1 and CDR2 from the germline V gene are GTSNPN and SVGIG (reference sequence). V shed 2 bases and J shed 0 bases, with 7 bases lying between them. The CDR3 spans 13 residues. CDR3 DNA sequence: TGTGCCTGGAGTCGGGAGATGAACACTGAAGCTTTCTTT. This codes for CAWSREMNTEAFF.

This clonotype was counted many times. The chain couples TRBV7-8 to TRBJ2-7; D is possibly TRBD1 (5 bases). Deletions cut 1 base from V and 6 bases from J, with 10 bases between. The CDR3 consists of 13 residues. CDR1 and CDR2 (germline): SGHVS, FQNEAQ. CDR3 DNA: TGTGCCAGCAGCTTAGGGGTAGGGGTCGAGCAGTACTTC. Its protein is CASSLGVGVEQYF.

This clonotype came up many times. The DNA for the CDR3 is TGTGCCAGCAGCCTACCTTTGGGAAACACCATATATTTT. Translation gives CASSLPLGNTIYF. This chain uses TRBV7-8 with TRBJ1-3; D call uncertain. CDR3 length equals 13 residues. V shed 5 bases and J shed 4 bases, with 9 bases lying between them. Germline CDR1 and CDR2: SGHVS and FQNEAQ.

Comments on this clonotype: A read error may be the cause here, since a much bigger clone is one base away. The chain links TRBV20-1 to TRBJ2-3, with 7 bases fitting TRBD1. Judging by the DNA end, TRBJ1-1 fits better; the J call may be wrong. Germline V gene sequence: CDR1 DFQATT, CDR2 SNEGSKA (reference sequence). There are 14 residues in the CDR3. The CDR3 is CSALKGAENTGAFF. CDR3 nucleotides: TGCAGTGCTTTAAAGGGGGCAGAAAACACTGGAGCTTTCTTT.

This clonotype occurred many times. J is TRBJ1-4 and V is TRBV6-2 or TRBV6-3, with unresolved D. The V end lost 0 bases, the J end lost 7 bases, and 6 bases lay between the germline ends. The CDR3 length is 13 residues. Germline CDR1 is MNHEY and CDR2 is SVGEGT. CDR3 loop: CASSYSDGEKLFF. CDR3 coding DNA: TGTGCCAGCAGTTACTCTGACGGTGAAAAACTGTTTTTT.

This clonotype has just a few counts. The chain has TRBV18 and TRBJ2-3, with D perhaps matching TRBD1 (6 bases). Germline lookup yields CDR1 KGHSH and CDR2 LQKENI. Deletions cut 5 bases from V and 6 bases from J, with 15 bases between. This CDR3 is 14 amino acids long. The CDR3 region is CASSNFNREDTQYF. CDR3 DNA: TGTGCCAGCTCAAATTTTAACAGGGAGGATACGCAGTATTTT. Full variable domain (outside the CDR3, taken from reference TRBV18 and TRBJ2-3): NAGVMQNPRHLVRRRGQEARLRCSPMKGHSHVYWYRQLPEEGLKFMVYLQKENIIDESGMPKERFSAEFPKEGPSILRIQQVVRGDSAAYFCASSNFNREDTQYFGPGTRLTVL.

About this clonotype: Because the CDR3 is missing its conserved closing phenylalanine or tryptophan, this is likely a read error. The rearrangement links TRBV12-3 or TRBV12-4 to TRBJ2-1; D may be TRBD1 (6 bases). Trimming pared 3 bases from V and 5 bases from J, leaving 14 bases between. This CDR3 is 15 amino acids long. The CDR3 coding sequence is TGTGCCAGCAGTTTTGGTCAGGGGTCAAACAATGAGCAGTTCTCC. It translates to CASSFGQGSNNEQFS.

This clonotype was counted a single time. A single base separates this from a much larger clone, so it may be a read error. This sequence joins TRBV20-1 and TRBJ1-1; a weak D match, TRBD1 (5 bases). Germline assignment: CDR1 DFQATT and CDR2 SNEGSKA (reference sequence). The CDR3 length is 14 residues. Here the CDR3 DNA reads TGCAATGCTCCGCCGAGCAGGGATGGCACTGAAGCTTTCTTT. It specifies CNAPPSRDGTEAFF.